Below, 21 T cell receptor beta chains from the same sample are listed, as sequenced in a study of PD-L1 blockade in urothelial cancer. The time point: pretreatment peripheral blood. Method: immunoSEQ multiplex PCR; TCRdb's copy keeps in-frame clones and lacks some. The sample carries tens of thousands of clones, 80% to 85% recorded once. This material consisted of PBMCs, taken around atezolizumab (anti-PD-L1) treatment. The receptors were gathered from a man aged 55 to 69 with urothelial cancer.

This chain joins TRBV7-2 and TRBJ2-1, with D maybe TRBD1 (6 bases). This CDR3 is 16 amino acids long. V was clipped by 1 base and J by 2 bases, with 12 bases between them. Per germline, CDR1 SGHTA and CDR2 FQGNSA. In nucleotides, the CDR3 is TGTGCCAGCAGCTTAGTTGGGGGCGGGCCCTACAATGAGCAGTTCTTC. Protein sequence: CASSLVGGGPYNEQFF. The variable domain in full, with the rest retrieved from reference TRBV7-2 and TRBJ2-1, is GAGVSQSPSNKVTEKGKDVELRCDPISGHTALYWYRQSLGQGLEFLIYFQGNSAPDKSGLPSDRFSAERTGGSVSTLTIQRTQQEDSAVYLCASSLVGGGPYNEQFFGPGTRLTVL.

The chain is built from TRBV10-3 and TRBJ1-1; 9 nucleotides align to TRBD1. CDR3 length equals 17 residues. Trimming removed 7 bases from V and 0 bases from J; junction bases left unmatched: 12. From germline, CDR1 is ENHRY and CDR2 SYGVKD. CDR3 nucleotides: TGTGCCATCAAGGAAATTCCGGGACAGGGCATGAACACTGAAGCTTTCTTT. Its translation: CAIKEIPGQGMNTEAFF.

The CDR3 region is CAWSSPTATNEKLFF. The CDR3 DNA sequence: TGTGCCTGGAGTTCCCCGACAGCAACTAATGAAAAACTGTTTTTT. The V gene is TRBV30, the J gene TRBJ1-4; TRBD1 is a possible D gene (5 bases). Looked up from germline, CDR1 is GTSNPN and CDR2 is SVGIG (reference sequence). The CDR3 has 15 amino acids. V shed 2 bases and J shed 0 bases, with 10 bases lying between them.

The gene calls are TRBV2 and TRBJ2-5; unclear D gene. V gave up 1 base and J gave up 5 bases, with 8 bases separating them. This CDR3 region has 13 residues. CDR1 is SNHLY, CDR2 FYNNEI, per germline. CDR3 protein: CASSEDMRETQYF. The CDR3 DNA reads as TGTGCCAGCAGTGAAGACATGCGGGAGACCCAGTACTTC.

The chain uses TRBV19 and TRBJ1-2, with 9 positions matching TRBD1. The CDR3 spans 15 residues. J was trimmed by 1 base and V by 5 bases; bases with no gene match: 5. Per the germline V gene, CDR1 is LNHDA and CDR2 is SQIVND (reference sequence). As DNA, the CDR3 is TGTGCCAGTAGTGCCCTGGGACAGGGTAACTATGGCTACACCTTC. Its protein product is CASSALGQGNYGYTF.

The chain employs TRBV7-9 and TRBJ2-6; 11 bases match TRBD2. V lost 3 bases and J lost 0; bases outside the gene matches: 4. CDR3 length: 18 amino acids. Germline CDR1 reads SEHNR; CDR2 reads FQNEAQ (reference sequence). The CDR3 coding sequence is TGTGCCAGCAGCTTTTCCGGGACTAGCGGCTCTGGGGCCAACGTCCTGACTTTC. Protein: CASSFSGTSGSGANVLTF.

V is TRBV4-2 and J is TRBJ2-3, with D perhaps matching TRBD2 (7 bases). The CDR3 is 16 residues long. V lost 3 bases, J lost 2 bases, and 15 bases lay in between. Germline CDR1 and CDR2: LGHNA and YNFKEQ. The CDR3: CASSQPRGDNTDTQYF. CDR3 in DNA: TGTGCCAGCAGCCAGCCCCGGGGGGACAACACAGATACGCAGTATTTT.

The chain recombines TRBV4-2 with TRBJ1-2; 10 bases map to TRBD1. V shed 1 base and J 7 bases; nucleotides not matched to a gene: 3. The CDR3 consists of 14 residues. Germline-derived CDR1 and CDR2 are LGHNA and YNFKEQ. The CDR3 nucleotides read TGTGCCAGCAGCCAAGGGGGACAGGGGTCTGGCTACACCTTC. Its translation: CASSQGGQGSGYTF.

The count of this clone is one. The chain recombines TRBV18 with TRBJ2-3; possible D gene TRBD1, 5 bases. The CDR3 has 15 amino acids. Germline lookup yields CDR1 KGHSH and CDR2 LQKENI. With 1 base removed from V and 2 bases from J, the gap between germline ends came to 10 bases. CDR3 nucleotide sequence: TGTGCCAGCTCACCACAGGGGTCGAACACAGATACGCAGTATTTT. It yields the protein CASSPQGSNTDTQYF.

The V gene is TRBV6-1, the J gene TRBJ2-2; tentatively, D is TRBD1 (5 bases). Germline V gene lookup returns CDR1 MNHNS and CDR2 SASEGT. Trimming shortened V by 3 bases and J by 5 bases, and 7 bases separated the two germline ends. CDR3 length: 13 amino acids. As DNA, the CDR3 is TGTGCCAGCAGTGACAGGGTGACCGGGGAGCTGTTTTTT. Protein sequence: CASSDRVTGELFF.

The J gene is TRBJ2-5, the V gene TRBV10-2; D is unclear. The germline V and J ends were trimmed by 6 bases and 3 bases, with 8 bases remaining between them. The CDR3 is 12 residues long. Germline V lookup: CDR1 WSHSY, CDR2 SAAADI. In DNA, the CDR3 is TGCGCCAGCAGCCCTCGGGAAGAGACCCAGTACTTC. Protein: CASSPREETQYF.

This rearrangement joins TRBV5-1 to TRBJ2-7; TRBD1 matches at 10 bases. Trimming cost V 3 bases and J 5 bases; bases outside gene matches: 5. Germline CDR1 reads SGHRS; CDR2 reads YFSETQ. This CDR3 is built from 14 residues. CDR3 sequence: CASSYRDRGDEQYF. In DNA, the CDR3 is TGCGCCAGCAGCTACCGGGACAGGGGTGACGAGCAGTACTTC.

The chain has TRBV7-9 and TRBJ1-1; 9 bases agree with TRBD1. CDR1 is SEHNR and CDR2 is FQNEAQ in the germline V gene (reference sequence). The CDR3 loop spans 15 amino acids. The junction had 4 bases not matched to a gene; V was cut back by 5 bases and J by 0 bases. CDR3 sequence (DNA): TGTGCCAGCAGCGCCCGACAGGGGGTGAACACTGAAGCTTTCTTT. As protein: CASSARQGVNTEAFF.

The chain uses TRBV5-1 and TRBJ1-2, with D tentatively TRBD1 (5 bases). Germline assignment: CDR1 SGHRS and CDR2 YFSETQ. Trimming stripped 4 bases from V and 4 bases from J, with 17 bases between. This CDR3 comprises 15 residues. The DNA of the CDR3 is TGCGCCAGCAGCCTCGAGGGAGGGGCCTCCTATGGCTACACCTTC. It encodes CASSLEGGASYGYTF.

In DNA form, the CDR3 reads TGCGCCAGCAGCCTCGGACAGAACTATGGCTACACCTTC. Translation gives CASSLGQNYGYTF. The chain has TRBV4-1 and TRBJ1-2; D perhaps matches TRBD1 (6 bases). CDR3 length equals 13 residues. Germline CDR1 and CDR2: MGHRA and YSYEKL. Trimming took 4 bases from V and 2 from J, leaving 8 bases between them.

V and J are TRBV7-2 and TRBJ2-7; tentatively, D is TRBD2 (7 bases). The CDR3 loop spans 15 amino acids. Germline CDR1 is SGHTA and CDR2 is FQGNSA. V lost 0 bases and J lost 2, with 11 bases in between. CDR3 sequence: CASSLAAGAAYEQYF. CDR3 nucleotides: TGTGCCAGCAGCTTAGCGGCGGGGGCGGCCTACGAGCAGTACTTC.

In DNA, the CDR3 is TGTGCCAGCAGTTCAGGGGCGTACGAGCAGTACTTC. It yields the protein CASSSGAYEQYF. V usage is TRBV28 and J usage is TRBJ2-7; a possible D gene is TRBD1 (6 bases). The CDR3 is 12 amino acids. Germline CDR1 MDHEN, CDR2 SYDVKM. V shed 4 bases and J shed 4 bases, with 8 bases lying between them.

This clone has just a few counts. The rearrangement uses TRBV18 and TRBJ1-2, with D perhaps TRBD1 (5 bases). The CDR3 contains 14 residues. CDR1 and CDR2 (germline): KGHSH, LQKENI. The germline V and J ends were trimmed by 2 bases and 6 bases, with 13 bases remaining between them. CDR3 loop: CASSPGAQGDGYTF. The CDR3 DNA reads TGTGCCAGCTCACCAGGGGCTCAGGGCGATGGCTACACCTTC.

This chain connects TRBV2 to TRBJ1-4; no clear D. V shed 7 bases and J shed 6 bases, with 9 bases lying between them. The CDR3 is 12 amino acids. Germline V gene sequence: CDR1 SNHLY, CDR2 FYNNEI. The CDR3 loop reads CASKGGDEKLFF. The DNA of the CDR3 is TGTGCCAGCAAGGGAGGTGATGAAAAACTGTTTTTT. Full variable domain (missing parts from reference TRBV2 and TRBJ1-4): EPEVTQTPSHQVTQMGQEVILRCVPISNHLYFYWYRQILGQKVEFLVSFYNNEISEKSEIFDDQFSVERPDGSNFTLKIRSTKLEDSAMYFCASKGGDEKLFFGSGTQLSVL.

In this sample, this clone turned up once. The CDR3 bases are TGTGCCAGCAGCGCAATGGCTAGCGGGAGCTCCTACGAGCAGTACTTC. Translated: CASSAMASGSSYEQYF. The genes are TRBV7-9 and TRBJ2-7, with 10 bases aligning to TRBD2. Germline V lookup: CDR1 SEHNR, CDR2 FQNEAQ (reference sequence). The CDR3 sequence is 16 residues long. J lost 0 bases, V lost 5 bases, and 7 bases had no gene match.

The CDR3 sequence is CASSLVAGNTEAFF. In DNA, the CDR3 is TGTGCCAGCAGCTTGGTGGCGGGGAACACTGAAGCTTTCTTT. The chain joins TRBV5-5 to TRBJ1-1; D is unclear. V was cut by 0 bases and J by 1 base, with 7 bases left in between. In germline, CDR1 is SGHKS, CDR2 YYEKEE (reference sequence). The CDR3 loop spans 14 amino acids.